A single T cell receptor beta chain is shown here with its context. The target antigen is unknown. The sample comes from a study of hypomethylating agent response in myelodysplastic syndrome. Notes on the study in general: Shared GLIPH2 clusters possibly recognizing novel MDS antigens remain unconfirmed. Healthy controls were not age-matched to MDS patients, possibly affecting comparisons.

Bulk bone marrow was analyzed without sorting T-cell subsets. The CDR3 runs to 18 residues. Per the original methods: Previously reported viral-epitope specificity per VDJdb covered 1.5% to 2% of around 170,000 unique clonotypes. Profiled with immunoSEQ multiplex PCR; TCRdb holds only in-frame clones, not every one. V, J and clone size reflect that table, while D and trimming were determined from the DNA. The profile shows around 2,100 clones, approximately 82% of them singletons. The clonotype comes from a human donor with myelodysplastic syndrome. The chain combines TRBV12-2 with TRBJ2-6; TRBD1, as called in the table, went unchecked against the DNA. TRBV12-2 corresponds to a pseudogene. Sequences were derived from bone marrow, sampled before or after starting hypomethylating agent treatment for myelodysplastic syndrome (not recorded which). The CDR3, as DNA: TGTGCAAGTCGCTGGTACCTCTCCACACAAAGTCGGGCCAACGTCCTGACTTTC. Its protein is CASRWYLSTQSRANVLTF.